Listed here are 2 T cell receptor beta chains from one sample, sequenced in a study of shared T cell receptors in the human thymus. Produced via immunoSEQ multiplex PCR; TCRdb's table is partial and in-frame only. The data contain roughly 500,000 clones, more than 75% of them seen just once; the ten biggest clones take up about 0.013%. These data also formed part of another study, on human thymus T cells.

What was sequenced was thymocytes. These receptors were taken from a boy in the first two years of life with a congenital heart defect.

This sequence joins TRBV4-2 and TRBJ2-7; the match to TRBD2 covers 12 bases. The CDR3 extends over 17 amino acids. V gave up 8 bases and J gave up 5 bases; unmatched junction bases: 16. Germline-derived CDR1 and CDR2 are LGHNA and YNFKEQ. The CDR3 sequence: CASSPGASGRAIHEQYF. CDR3 bases: TGTGCCAGCTCCCCGGGGGCTAGCGGGAGGGCCATCCACGAGCAGTACTTC.

This clone was recorded once. The chain links TRBV5-1 to TRBJ2-1; TRBD2 aligns across 7 bases. CDR3 size: 18 residues. Germline V CDR1 and CDR2: SGHRS, YFSETQ. Trimming took 0 bases from V and 3 from J; bases not matched to a gene: 12. The DNA for the CDR3 is TGCGCCAGCAGCTTGGTCCACCTGGCGGGAGTCTGCTACAATGAGCAGTTCTTC. Translation gives CASSLVHLAGVCYNEQFF.